This T cell receptor (beta chain) was profiled in a study of Ad26.COV2.S vaccination and SARS-CoV-2 variants. In the study overall: Among those in the COV1001 Ad26.COV2.S trial arm was the donor. Recipients of Ad26.COV2.S got it intramuscularly, once or twice 56 days apart.

In regard to this clone: Its cognate antigen is unknown.

Study-level points and caveats: Following vaccination, spike-specific CD8+ and CD4+ T cell responses reportedly exhibited substantial breadth.

Between the trimmed V and J ends, which lost 0 bases and 0 bases, there was a span of 13 bases. Germline V gene lookup returns CDR1 SGHRS and CDR2 YFSETQ. This CDR3 has 18 amino acids. As to treatment: 15 to 20 received Ad26.COV2.S at low or high dose, single or two shots; several received placebo; per-sample allocation not given. Following the first vaccine or placebo injection, samples were taken on day 63. Data came from immunoSEQ multiplex PCR; TCRdb stores just in-frame clones and leaves some out. The table shows around 450,000 clones, with approximately 89% occurring only once. The receptor was derived from a person between 18 and 59 years old who received the Ad26.COV2.S COVID-19 vaccine or a placebo. The specimen was peripheral blood, collected in a trial of Ad26.COV2.S vaccine versus placebo. The V and J genes are TRBV5-1 and TRBJ2-6; D perhaps matches TRBD1 (6 bases). The CDR3 loop reads CASSLAGRGGSGANVLTF. The CDR3 bases are TGCGCCAGCAGCTTGGCGGGCAGGGGCGGCTCTGGGGCCAACGTCCTGACTTTC.